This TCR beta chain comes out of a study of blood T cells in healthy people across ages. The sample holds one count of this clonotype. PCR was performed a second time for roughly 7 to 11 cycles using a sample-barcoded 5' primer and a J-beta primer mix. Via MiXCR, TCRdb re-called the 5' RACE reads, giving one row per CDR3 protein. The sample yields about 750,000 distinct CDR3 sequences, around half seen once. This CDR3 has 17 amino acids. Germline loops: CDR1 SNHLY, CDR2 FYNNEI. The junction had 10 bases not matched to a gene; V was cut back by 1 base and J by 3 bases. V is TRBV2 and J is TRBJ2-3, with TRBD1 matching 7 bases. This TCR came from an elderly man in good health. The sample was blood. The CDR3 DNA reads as TGTGCCAGCAGTGAAGTGTTACAGGGGATGGGTACAGATACGCAGTATTTT. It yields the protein CASSEVLQGMGTDTQYF. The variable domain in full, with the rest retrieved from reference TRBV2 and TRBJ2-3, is EPEVTQTPSHQVTQMGQEVILRCVPISNHLYFYWYRQILGQKVEFLVSFYNNEISEKSEIFDDQFSVERPDGSNFTLKIRSTKLEDSAMYFCASSEVLQGMGTDTQYFGPGTRLTVL.